Below, 5 T cell receptor beta chains from the same sample are listed, as sequenced in a study of T cells after yellow fever vaccination. TCRdb re-called the 5' RACE reads through MiXCR, storing one row per CDR3 protein. The sample yields 500,000 to 650,000 distinct CDR3 sequences, roughly 13% seen once. The starting material was PBMCs, obtained on the day of the yellow fever booster vaccination. All receptors come from a man aged 25-40 years who received the YFV17D yellow fever vaccine.

The V call is TRBV23-1, the J call TRBJ2-2, with D maybe TRBD2 (5 bases). TRBV23-1 carries the ORF label, with uncertain function. The CDR3 runs to 18 residues. Trimming removed 3 bases from V and 6 bases from J, with 23 bases in between. The CDR3 DNA sequence: TGCGCCAGCAGTCATAAAAATGGACTCCCAGATTTCCCCGGGGAGCTGTTTTTT. Protein: CASSHKNGLPDFPGELFF.

This clonotype occurred a few times. V is TRBV6-2 or TRBV6-3 and J is TRBJ2-7; 8 nucleotides match TRBD1. J was trimmed by 6 bases and V by 6 bases; bases with no gene match: 10. The CDR3 runs to 14 residues. CDR1 and CDR2 from the germline V gene are MNHEY and SVGEGT. The CDR3 sequence is CASSVIAGTGEQYF. For the CDR3, the DNA is TGTGCCAGCAGCGTTATAGCAGGGACAGGCGAGCAGTACTTC.

This clonotype has a handful of counts. The J gene is TRBJ2-5, the V gene TRBV7-8; the D gene is possibly TRBD1 (5 bases). Trimming pared 3 bases from V and 9 bases from J, leaving 14 bases between. Germline values: CDR1 SGHVS, CDR2 FQNEAQ. The CDR3 totals 13 residues. The CDR3 spells CASSLAGHAAQYF. In nucleotides, the CDR3 is TGTGCCAGCAGCTTGGCAGGACATGCGGCCCAGTACTTC. The entire variable domain, with the rest obtained from reference TRBV7-8 and TRBJ2-5, is as follows: GAGVSQSPRYKVAKRGQDVALRCDPISGHVSLFWYQQALGQGPEFLTYFQNEAQLDKSGLPSDRFFAERPEGSVSTLKIQRTQQEDSAVYLCASSLAGHAAQYFGPGTRLLVL.

This clonotype was recorded a few times. The chain joins TRBV7-2 to TRBJ2-3; 9 nucleotides match TRBD2. This CDR3 region has 15 residues. Germline V lookup: CDR1 SGHTA, CDR2 FQGNSA. Trimming removed 5 bases from V and 4 bases from J; junction bases left unmatched: 7. The CDR3 protein is CASSADSGSSDTQYF. The DNA of the CDR3 is TGTGCCAGCAGCGCTGATAGCGGGAGTTCAGATACGCAGTATTTT.

This chain joins TRBV28 and TRBJ2-6; TRBD1 is a possible D gene (6 bases). The CDR3 totals 18 residues. CDR1 and CDR2 from the germline V gene are MDHEN and SYDVKM. V lost 7 bases and J 1 base, leaving 20 bases between the germline ends. This CDR3 is CASNLGHTGSSGANVLTF. CDR3 coding DNA: TGTGCCAGCAACCTAGGACACACAGGGTCTTCTGGGGCCAACGTCCTGACTTTC.